The 15 T cell receptor beta chains listed next were all sequenced from one sample in a study of T cells in Graves' hyperthyroidism and ophthalmopathy. Regions amplified from RNA transcripts were the TCR beta CDR3 regions. HTBI primers drove first-round RT-PCR of the TCR CDR3. Each CDR3 protein gets one entry after TCRdb re-called the multiplex PCR reads with MiXCR. This sample has 450,000 to 650,000 distinct CDR3 sequences, with about 20% found just once. Sequencing was done on a sample of blood. All receptors come from a man younger than 30 with Graves' hyperthyroidism.

Only a few counts were recorded for this clonotype. V and J are TRBV15 and TRBJ1-3, with D perhaps TRBD1 (5 bases). CDR3 length: 15 residues. In germline, CDR1 is LNHNV, CDR2 YYDKDF (reference sequence). The V end lost 1 base, the J end lost 1 base, and 8 bases lay between the germline ends. CDR3 in DNA: TGTGCCACCAGCAGAGGGACACCATCTGGAAACACCATATATTTT. It encodes CATSRGTPSGNTIYF.

This clonotype was counted at least ten times. The V gene is TRBV28, the J gene TRBJ2-2; 9 nucleotides match TRBD1. J lost 7 bases, V lost 6 bases, and 12 bases had no gene match. Germline V CDR1 and CDR2: MDHEN, SYDVKM. The CDR3 loop spans 16 amino acids. CDR3 sequence reads: CASSPIQGQGNGELFF. CDR3 DNA: TGTGCCAGCAGCCCTATTCAGGGACAGGGAAACGGGGAGCTGTTTTTT. The full variable domain, with the rest looked up from reference TRBV28 and TRBJ2-2, is DVKVTQSSRYLVKRTGEKVFLECVQDMDHENMFWYRQDPGLGLRLIYFSYDVKMKEKGDIPEGYSVSREKKERFSLILESASTNQTSMYLCASSPIQGQGNGELFFGEGSRLTVL.

The table lists this clonotype with many counts. The chain links TRBV20-1 to TRBJ2-6; D could derive from TRBD1 or TRBD2 (5 bases each). The CDR3 has 16 amino acids. Trimming shortened V by 3 bases and J by 0 bases, and 12 bases separated the two germline ends. Germline CDR1 reads DFQATT; CDR2 reads SNEGSKA (reference sequence). The CDR3 here is CSARRLGDSGANVLTF. Here the CDR3 DNA reads TGCAGTGCTAGGCGGCTGGGGGACTCTGGGGCCAACGTCCTGACTTTC.

This clonotype was picked up many times. The chain combines TRBV27 with TRBJ1-1; D is unresolved. CDR1 and CDR2 (germline): MNHEY, SMNVEV (reference sequence). CDR3 size: 15 residues. V was shortened by 0 bases and J by 0 bases, with 8 bases between the two germline ends. The CDR3 loop is CASSLSETVNTEAFF. The CDR3 coding sequence is TGTGCCAGCAGTTTATCAGAGACGGTGAACACTGAAGCTTTCTTT.

This clonotype has just a few counts. The chain uses TRBV12-3 or TRBV12-4 and TRBJ1-1; tentatively, D is TRBD1 (6 bases). The CDR3 has 15 amino acids. V lost 4 bases, J lost 3 bases, and 15 bases lay in between. CDR3 sequence: CASSSYRVRDTEAFF. CDR3 in DNA: TGTGCCAGCAGTTCGTACAGGGTCAGGGACACTGAAGCTTTCTTT.

This clonotype came up a few times. The chain uses TRBV4-1 and TRBJ1-1; D is uncertain. Germline CDR1 MGHRA, CDR2 YSYEKL. The CDR3 has 16 amino acids. V shed 4 bases and J shed 0 bases, with 15 bases lying between them. As DNA, the CDR3 is TGCGCCAGCAGCCCCGGGCCCGAACTGATGAACACTGAAGCTTTCTTT. Protein product: CASSPGPELMNTEAFF.

In this sample, this clonotype turned up many times. The V and J genes are TRBV24-1 and TRBJ2-5; D gene unclear. Germline loops: CDR1 KGHDR, CDR2 SFDVKD. V lost 3 bases and J lost 2, with 3 bases in between. This CDR3 region has 12 residues. The CDR3 nucleotides read TGTGCCACCAGTGATCCTCAAGAGACCCAGTACTTC. Its protein product is CATSDPQETQYF.

The table lists this clonotype with a few counts. The J gene is TRBJ1-5, the V gene TRBV19; no definite D call. Germline V gives CDR1 LNHDA, CDR2 SQIVND (reference sequence). The CDR3 covers 16 residues. V shed 3 bases and J shed 1 base, with 13 bases lying between them. Written as DNA, the CDR3 is TGTGCCAGTAGTATCCCCCGGACGGAGAGCAATCAGCCCCAGCATTTT. Residues: CASSIPRTESNQPQHF.

This clonotype was recorded at least ten times. This sequence joins TRBV6-5 and TRBJ1-1; 12 bases agree with TRBD1. With 6 bases clipped from V and 4 bases from J, the junction kept 6 bases outside the gene matches. Germline lookup yields CDR1 MNHEY and CDR2 SVGAGI. The CDR3 is 15 amino acids. The CDR3: CASRPGQGAGTEAFF. The DNA for the CDR3 is TGTGCCAGCAGACCGGGACAGGGGGCAGGCACTGAAGCTTTCTTT.

The chain couples TRBV19 to TRBJ1-1; TRBD1 matches at 9 bases. The ends lost 6 bases at V and 3 bases at J; junction bases unmatched: 8. Looked up from germline, CDR1 is LNHDA and CDR2 is SQIVND (reference sequence). The CDR3 loop spans 15 amino acids. For the CDR3, the DNA is TGTGCCAGTAGCTCCTCACAGGGGGCGTACACTGAAGCTTTCTTT. Encoded protein: CASSSSQGAYTEAFF. The complete variable domain, with remaining parts taken from reference TRBV19 and TRBJ1-1, reads DGGITQSPKYLFRKEGQNVTLSCEQNLNHDAMYWYRQDPGQGLRLIYYSQIVNDFQKGDIAEGYSVSREKKESFPLTVTSAQKNPTAFYLCASSSSQGAYTEAFFGQGTRLTVV.

This clonotype was picked up many times. J is TRBJ2-2 and V is TRBV6-5, with D perhaps matching TRBD1 (6 bases). Germline V gene sequence: CDR1 MNHEY, CDR2 SVGAGI. V was clipped by 5 bases and J by 6 bases, with 16 bases between them. There are 15 residues in the CDR3. The CDR3 sequence: CASSTKITGPGELFF. CDR3 DNA: TGTGCCAGCAGTACTAAGATTACAGGGCCCGGGGAGCTGTTTTTT.

The rearrangement uses TRBV4-1 and TRBJ1-1; possibly TRBD1 for D (5 bases). Trimming removed 8 bases from V and 7 bases from J, with 17 bases in between. The CDR3 consists of 13 residues. CDR1 MGHRA and CDR2 YSYEKL come from the germline V gene. CDR3 DNA sequence: TGCGCCAGCCGTACGCCAGGGAAGGGTGAAGCTTTCTTT. Translation gives CASRTPGKGEAFF.

This clonotype was seen ten or more times. The chain joins TRBV7-9 to TRBJ2-7; TRBD1 might be the D (6 bases). This CDR3 spans 14 amino acids. The germline V and J ends were trimmed by 5 bases and 0 bases, with 11 bases remaining between them. In germline, CDR1 is SEHNR, CDR2 FQNEAQ (reference sequence). In DNA form, the CDR3 reads TGTGCCAGCAGCGACAACAGGGTCTCCTACGAGCAGTACTTC. This gives the protein CASSDNRVSYEQYF.

Many counts were recorded for this clonotype. The rearrangement uses TRBV27 and TRBJ2-7; no definite D call. Trimming removed 5 bases at V and 1 base at J, with 12 bases between. The CDR3 runs 14 residues. From germline, CDR1 is MNHEY and CDR2 SMNVEV (reference sequence). Written as DNA, the CDR3 is TGTGCCAGCAGTGCCAGTCCGGGTTCCTACGAGCAGTACTTC. This encodes CASSASPGSYEQYF.

The chain carries TRBV6-1 and TRBJ1-6; 7 bases are a match to TRBD1. The germline V gene encodes CDR1 MNHNS and CDR2 SASEGT. V shed 5 bases and J 4 bases; nucleotides not matched to a gene: 2. This CDR3 comprises 14 residues. The CDR3 DNA reads as TGTGCCAGCAGTCGGGACAGTTATAATTCACCCCTCCACTTT. Its protein is CASSRDSYNSPLHF.